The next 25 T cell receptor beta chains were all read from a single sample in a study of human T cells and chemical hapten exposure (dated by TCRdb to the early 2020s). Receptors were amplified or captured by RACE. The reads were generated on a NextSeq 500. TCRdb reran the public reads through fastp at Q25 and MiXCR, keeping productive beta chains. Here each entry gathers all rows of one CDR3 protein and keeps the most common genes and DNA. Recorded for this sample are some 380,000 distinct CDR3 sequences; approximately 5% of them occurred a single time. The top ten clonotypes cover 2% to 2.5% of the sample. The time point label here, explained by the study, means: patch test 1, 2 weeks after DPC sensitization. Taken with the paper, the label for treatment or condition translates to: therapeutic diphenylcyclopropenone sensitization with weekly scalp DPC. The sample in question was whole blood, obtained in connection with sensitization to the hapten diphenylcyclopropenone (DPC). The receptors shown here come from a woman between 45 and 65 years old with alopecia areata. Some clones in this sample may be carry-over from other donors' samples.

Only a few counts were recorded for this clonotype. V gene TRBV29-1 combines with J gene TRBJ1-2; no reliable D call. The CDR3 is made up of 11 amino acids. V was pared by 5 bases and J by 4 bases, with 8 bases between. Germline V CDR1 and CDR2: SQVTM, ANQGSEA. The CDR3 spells CSVRGRYGYTF. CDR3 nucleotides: TGCAGCGTTCGTGGACGCTATGGCTACACCTTC.

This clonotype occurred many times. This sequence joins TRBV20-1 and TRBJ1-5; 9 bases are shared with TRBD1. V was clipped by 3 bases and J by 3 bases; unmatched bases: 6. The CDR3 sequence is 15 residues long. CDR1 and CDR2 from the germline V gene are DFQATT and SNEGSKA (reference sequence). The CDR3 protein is CSARAGTGLNQPQHF. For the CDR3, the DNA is TGCAGTGCTAGGGCCGGGACAGGGCTCAATCAGCCCCAGCATTTT.

The CDR3 sequence: CASSPQGATNYGYTF. Written as DNA, the CDR3 is TGTGCCAGCTCACCCCAGGGGGCTACTAACTATGGCTACACCTTC. V usage is TRBV18 and J usage is TRBJ1-2; 8 positions match TRBD1. V shed 3 bases, J shed 0 bases, and the junction held 3 bases outside the gene matches. There are 15 residues in the CDR3. Per germline, CDR1 KGHSH and CDR2 LQKENI.

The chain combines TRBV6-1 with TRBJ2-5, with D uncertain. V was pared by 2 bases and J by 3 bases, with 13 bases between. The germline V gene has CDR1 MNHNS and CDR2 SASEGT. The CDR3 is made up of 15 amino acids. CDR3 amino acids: CASSEPSLGKETQYF. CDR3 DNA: TGTGCCAGCAGTGAACCCAGCCTAGGAAAAGAGACCCAGTACTTC.

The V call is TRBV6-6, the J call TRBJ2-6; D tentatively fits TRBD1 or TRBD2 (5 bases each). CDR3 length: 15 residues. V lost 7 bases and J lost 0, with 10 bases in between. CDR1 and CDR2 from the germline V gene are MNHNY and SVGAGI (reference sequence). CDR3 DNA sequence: TGTGCCAGCACCGACGGGGCCTCTGGGGCCAACGTCCTGACTTTC. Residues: CASTDGASGANVLTF.

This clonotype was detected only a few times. The CDR3 region has the DNA TGTGCCAGCAGCTTGGAGGTCAGGGACTACACCTTC. This encodes CASSLEVRDYTF. V and J are TRBV5-5 and TRBJ1-2, with D tentatively TRBD1 (5 bases). Germline CDR1 reads SGHKS; CDR2 reads YYEKEE (reference sequence). Trimming pared 0 bases from V and 10 bases from J, leaving 10 bases between. There are 12 residues in the CDR3. The full variable domain, with the rest looked up from reference TRBV5-5 and TRBJ1-2, is DAGVTQSPTHLIKTRGQQVTLRCSPISGHKSVSWYQQVLGQGPQFIFQYYEKEERGRGNFPDRFSARQFPNYSSELNVNALLLGDSALYLCASSLEVRDYTFGSGTRLTVV.

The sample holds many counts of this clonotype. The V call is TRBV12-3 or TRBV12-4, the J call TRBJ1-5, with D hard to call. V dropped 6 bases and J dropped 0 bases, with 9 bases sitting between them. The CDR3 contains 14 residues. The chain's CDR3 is CASSTQNSNQPQHF. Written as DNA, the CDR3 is TGTGCCAGCAGCACACAGAATAGCAATCAGCCCCAGCATTTT.

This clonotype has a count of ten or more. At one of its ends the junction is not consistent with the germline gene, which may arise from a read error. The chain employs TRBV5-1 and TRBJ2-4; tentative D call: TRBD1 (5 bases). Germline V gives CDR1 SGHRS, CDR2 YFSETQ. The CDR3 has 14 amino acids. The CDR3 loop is CASSLGEAKNIQYF. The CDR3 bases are TGTGCCAGCAGCTTAGGGGAAGCCAAAAACATTCAGTACTTC.

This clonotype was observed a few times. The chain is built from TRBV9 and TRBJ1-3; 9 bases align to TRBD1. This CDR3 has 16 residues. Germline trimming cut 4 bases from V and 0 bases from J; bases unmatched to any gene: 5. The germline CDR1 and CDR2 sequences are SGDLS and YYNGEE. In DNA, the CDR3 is TGTGCCAGCAGCTCAGACAGGGGGAGCTCTGGAAACACCATATATTTT. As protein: CASSSDRGSSGNTIYF.

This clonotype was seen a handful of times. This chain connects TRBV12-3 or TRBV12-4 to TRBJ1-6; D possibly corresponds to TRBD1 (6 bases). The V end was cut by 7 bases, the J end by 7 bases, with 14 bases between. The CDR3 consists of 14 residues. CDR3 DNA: TGTGCCAGCATACCCTCGGGGACAAATTCACCCCTCCACTTT. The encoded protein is CASIPSGTNSPLHF.

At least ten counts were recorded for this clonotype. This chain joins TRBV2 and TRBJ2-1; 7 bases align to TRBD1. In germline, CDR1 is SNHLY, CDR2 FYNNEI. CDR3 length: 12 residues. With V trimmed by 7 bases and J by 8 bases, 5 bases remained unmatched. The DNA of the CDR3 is TGTGCCAGCAAGACAGGGTATGATGAGCAGTTCTTC. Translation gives CASKTGYDEQFF.

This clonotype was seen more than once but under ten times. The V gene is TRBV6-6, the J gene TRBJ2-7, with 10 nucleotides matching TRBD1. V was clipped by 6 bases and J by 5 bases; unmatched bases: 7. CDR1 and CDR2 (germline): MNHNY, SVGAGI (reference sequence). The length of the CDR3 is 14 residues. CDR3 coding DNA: TGTGCCAGCAGAGGCCGGGACAGGGGCCACGAGCAGTACTTC. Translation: CASRGRDRGHEQYF.

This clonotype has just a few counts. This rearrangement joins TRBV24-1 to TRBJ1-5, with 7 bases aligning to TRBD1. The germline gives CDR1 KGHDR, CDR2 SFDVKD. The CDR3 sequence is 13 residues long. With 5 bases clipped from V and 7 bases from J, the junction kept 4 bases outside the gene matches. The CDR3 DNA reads TGTGCCACCAGTGTAGGGGGCGAGCAGCCCCAGCATTTT. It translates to CATSVGGEQPQHF.

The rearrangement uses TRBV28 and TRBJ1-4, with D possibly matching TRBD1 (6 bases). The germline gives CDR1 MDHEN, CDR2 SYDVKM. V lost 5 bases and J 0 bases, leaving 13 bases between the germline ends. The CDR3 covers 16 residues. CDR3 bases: TGTGCCAGCAGTGATACAGGGCGAGCAACTAATGAAAAACTGTTTTTT. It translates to CASSDTGRATNEKLFF.

The DNA for the CDR3 is TGTGCCAGCAGCCAACGGGACACCCAGAACACTGAAGCTTTCTTT. This encodes CASSQRDTQNTEAFF. The chain links TRBV14 to TRBJ1-1; D might be TRBD1 (6 bases). Trimming cost V 2 bases and J 1 base, with 11 bases left between them. Germline V lookup: CDR1 SGHDN, CDR2 FVKESK. The CDR3 runs 15 residues.

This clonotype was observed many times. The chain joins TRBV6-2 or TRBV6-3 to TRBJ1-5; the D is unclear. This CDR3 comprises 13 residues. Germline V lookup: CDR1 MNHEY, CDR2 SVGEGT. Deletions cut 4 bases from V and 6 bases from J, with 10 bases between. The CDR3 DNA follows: TGTGCCAGCAGTTTGGGGTCCCTTCAGCCCCAGCATTTT. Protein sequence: CASSLGSLQPQHF.

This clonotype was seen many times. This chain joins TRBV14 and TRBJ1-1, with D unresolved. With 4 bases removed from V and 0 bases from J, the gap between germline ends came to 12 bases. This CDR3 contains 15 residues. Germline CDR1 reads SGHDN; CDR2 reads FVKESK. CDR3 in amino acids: CASSPVRSMNTEAFF. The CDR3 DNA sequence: TGTGCCAGCAGCCCAGTCCGGTCCATGAACACTGAAGCTTTCTTT.

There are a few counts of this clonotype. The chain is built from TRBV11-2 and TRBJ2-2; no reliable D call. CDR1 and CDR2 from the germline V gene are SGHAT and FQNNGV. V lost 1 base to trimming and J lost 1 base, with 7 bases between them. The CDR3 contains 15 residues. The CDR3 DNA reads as TGTGCCAGCAGCTTAGGCAGCCTGAACACCGGGGAGCTGTTTTTT. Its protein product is CASSLGSLNTGELFF. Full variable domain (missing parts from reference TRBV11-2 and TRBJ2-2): EAGVAQSPRYKIIEKRQSVAFWCNPISGHATLYWYQQILGQGPKLLIQFQNNGVVDDSQLPKDRFSAERLKGVDSTLKIQPAKLEDSAVYLCASSLGSLNTGELFFGEGSRLTVL.

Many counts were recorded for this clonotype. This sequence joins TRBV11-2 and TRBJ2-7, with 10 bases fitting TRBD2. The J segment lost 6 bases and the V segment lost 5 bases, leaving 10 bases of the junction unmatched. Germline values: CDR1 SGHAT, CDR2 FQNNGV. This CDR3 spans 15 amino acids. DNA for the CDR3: TGTGCCAGCAGCCCCACGACTAGCGGGTCCGTCGAGCAGTACTTC. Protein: CASSPTTSGSVEQYF.

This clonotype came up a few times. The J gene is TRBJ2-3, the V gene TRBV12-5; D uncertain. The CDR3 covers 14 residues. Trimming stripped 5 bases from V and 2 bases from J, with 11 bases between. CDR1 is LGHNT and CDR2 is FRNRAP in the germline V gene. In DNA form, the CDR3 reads TGTGCTAGTGGTCTGACCGTAATCACAGATACGCAGTATTTT. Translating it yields CASGLTVITDTQYF.

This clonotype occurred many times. The CDR3 DNA reads as TGTGCCAGCAGTCCGGGACGGGCTGGCGAGCAGTACTTC. Its translation is CASSPGRAGEQYF. V gene TRBV7-6 combines with J gene TRBJ2-7; D possibly uses TRBD1 or TRBD2 (5 bases each). Germline assignment: CDR1 SGHVS and CDR2 FNYEAQ. V gave up 6 bases and J gave up 6 bases, with 15 bases separating them. This CDR3 region has 13 residues.

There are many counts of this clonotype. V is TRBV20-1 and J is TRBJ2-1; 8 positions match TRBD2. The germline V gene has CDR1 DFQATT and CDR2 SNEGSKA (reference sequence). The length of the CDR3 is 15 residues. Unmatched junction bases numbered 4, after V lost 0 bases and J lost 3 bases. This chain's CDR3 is CSARDQRGGYNEQFF. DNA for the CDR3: TGCAGTGCTAGAGATCAACGGGGGGGCTACAATGAGCAGTTCTTC.

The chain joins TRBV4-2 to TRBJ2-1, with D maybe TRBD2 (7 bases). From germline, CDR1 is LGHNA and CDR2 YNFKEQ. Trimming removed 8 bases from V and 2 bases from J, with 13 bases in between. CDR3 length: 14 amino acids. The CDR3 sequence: CASLAGAPYNEQFF. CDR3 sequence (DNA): TGTGCCAGCCTTGCGGGGGCCCCCTACAATGAGCAGTTCTTC.

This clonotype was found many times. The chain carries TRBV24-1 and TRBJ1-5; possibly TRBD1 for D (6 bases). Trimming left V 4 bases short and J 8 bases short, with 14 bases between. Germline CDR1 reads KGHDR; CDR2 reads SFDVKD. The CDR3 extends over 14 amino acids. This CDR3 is CATSELDRSEPQHF. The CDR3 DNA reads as TGTGCCACCAGTGAGCTCGACAGGTCGGAGCCCCAGCATTTT.

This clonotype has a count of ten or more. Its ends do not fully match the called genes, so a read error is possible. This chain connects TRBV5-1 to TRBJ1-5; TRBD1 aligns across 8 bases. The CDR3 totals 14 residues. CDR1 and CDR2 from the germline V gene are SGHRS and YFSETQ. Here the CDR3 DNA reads TGTGCCAGCAGCTTGGGGACAGGAAGTCAGCCCCAGCATTTT. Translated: CASSLGTGSQPQHF.